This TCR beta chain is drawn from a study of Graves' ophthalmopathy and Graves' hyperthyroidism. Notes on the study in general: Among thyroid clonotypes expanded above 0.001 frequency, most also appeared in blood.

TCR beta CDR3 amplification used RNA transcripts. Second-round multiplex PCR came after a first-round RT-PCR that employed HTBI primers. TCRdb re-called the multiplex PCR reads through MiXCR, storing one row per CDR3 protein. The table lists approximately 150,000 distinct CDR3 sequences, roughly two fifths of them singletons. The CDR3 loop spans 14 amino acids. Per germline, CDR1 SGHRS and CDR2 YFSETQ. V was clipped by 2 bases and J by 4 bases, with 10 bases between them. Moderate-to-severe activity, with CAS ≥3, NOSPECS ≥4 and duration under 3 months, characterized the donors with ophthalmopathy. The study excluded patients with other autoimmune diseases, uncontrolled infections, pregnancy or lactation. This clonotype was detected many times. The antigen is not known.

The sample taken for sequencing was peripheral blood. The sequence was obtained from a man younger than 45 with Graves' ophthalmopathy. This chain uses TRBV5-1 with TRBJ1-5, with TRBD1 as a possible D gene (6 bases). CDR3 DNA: TGCGCCAGCAGCTTACAGGGTGGTAATCAGCCCCAGCATTTT. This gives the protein CASSLQGGNQPQHF.